The TCR beta chain described here comes from a study of technical replicates of blood from a few donors. The CDR3 runs to 14 residues. J was trimmed by 2 bases and V by 6 bases; bases with no gene match: 6. CDR1 is MNHEY, CDR2 SMNVEV, per germline (reference sequence). The table came from immunoSEQ multiplex PCR; TCRdb's copy has only in-frame clones and leaves some out. The repertoire holds roughly 100,000 clones, with roughly 95% as singletons. The chain has TRBV27 and TRBJ2-7; 8 bases map to TRBD2. Material: T cells isolated from PBMCs. This TCR was sampled from a human donor in good health. CDR3 residues: CASSPSGGAYEQYF. The CDR3 nucleotides read TGTGCCAGCAGCCCAAGCGGGGGAGCCTACGAGCAGTACTTC.